Below, 21 T cell receptor beta chains from the same sample are listed, as sequenced in a study of blood T cell repertoires in COVID-19. The protocol was immunoSEQ multiplex PCR, while the TCRdb copy is restricted to in-frame clones and leaves out a portion. The sample consists of about 250,000 clones, over 75% of them appearing once. The sequencing input was PBMCs or T cells enriched from blood (not recorded which). The source of these receptors is a woman between 50 and 59 years old with acute COVID-19.

The chain carries TRBV6-5 and TRBJ1-5, with TRBD1 as a possible D gene (5 bases). This CDR3 contains 14 residues. With 5 bases removed from V and 3 bases from J, the gap between germline ends came to 11 bases. Germline CDR1 and CDR2: MNHEY and SVGAGI. The CDR3 region has the DNA TGTGCCAGCAGTCCAGACAGCCTCAATCAGCCCCAGCATTTT. Translation: CASSPDSLNQPQHF.

V and J are TRBV19 and TRBJ1-4; D gene uncertain. The CDR3 runs to 14 residues. Germline CDR1 LNHDA, CDR2 SQIVND (reference sequence). The V and J ends lost 5 bases and 4 bases respectively, with 11 bases between them. The CDR3 loop is CASSGRRSNEKLFF. For the CDR3, the DNA is TGTGCCAGTAGTGGGAGACGGAGTAATGAAAAACTGTTTTTT.

The gene calls are TRBV6-5 and TRBJ1-4, with 8 bases lining up with TRBD1. The V segment lost 0 bases and the J segment 5 bases; nucleotides outside the gene matches: 2. CDR1 MNHEY and CDR2 SVGAGI come from the germline V gene. The CDR3 covers 15 residues. CDR3 loop: CASSYSWTGNEKLFF. CDR3 DNA: TGTGCCAGCAGTTACTCGTGGACAGGGAATGAAAAACTGTTTTTT.

The CDR3 DNA sequence: TGTGCCAGCAGCATTAGCGGGGGTGACTACAATGAGCAGTTCTTC. The encoded protein is CASSISGGDYNEQFF. The chain combines TRBV7-2 with TRBJ2-1, with 9 bases matching TRBD2. The CDR3 is 15 residues long. Germline lookup yields CDR1 SGHTA and CDR2 FQGNSA. The trim removed 5 bases at V and 3 bases at J, leaving 5 bases unmatched.

The J gene is TRBJ1-2, the V gene TRBV28; D gene unclear. Trimming took off 1 base at V and 5 bases at J, with 5 bases between the two ends. The CDR3 has 12 residues. CDR1 MDHEN and CDR2 SYDVKM come from the germline V gene. CDR3 residues: CASSLSGYGYTF. The CDR3 nucleotides read TGTGCCAGCAGTTTATCAGGATATGGCTACACCTTC.

The chain employs TRBV11-3 and TRBJ1-1, with a possible D match to TRBD1 (5 bases). V lost 0 bases and J 7 bases, leaving 9 bases between the germline ends. This CDR3 has 13 amino acids. The germline V gene encodes CDR1 SGHNT and CDR2 YENEEA. CDR3 DNA: TGTGCCAGCAGCTTAGATCCAAGGGGTGAAGCTTTCTTT. It yields the protein CASSLDPRGEAFF.

The chain has TRBV5-1 and TRBJ1-3; maybe TRBD1 (6 bases). The length of the CDR3 is 14 residues. Germline-derived CDR1 and CDR2 are SGHRS and YFSETQ. Trimming shortened V by 3 bases and J by 0 bases, and 7 bases separated the two germline ends. The CDR3 DNA is TGCGCCAGCAGCTCAGGGGACTCTGGAAACACCATATATTTT. It yields the protein CASSSGDSGNTIYF.

This clone turned up a few times. This chain links TRBV2 with TRBJ2-7, with TRBD2 identical over 10 bases. This CDR3 is 15 amino acids long. Germline assignment: CDR1 SNHLY and CDR2 FYNNEI. V shed 7 bases and J 4 bases; nucleotides not matched to a gene: 10. The CDR3 reads CASTTSLAGAYEQYF. CDR3 DNA: TGTGCCAGCACCACGAGCCTAGCGGGGGCTTACGAGCAGTACTTC.

The chain joins TRBV5-1 to TRBJ1-1, with D possibly matching TRBD1 (6 bases). Per the germline V gene, CDR1 is SGHRS and CDR2 is YFSETQ. This CDR3 region has 14 residues. V lost 4 bases to trimming and J lost 2 bases, with 12 bases between them. The chain's CDR3 is CASSVGQRNTEAFF. CDR3 DNA sequence: TGCGCCAGCAGCGTAGGACAGAGAAACACTGAAGCTTTCTTT.

V usage is TRBV3-1 (or the pseudogene TRBV3-2) and J usage is TRBJ1-1; 8 nucleotides align to TRBD1. Germline-derived CDR1 and CDR2 are LGHDT and YNNKEL (reference sequence). There are 14 residues in the CDR3. CDR3 sequence (DNA): TGTGCAACCACGGCAGGGGGCCCGAACACTGAAGCTTTCTTT. Protein: CATTAGGPNTEAFF.

The chain links TRBV7-9 to TRBJ2-5; D is perhaps TRBD1 (6 bases). The V and J ends lost 2 bases and 5 bases respectively, with 18 bases between them. Germline V gives CDR1 SEHNR, CDR2 FQNEAQ (reference sequence). The CDR3 spans 16 residues. CDR3 residues: CASSLPWGPDTETQYF. CDR3 in DNA: TGTGCCAGCAGCTTACCTTGGGGGCCGGATACCGAGACCCAGTACTTC.

The J gene is TRBJ1-4, the V gene TRBV27, with 11 nucleotides matching TRBD1. V lost 4 bases and J lost 0; bases outside the gene matches: 13. The CDR3 has 20 residues. Per germline, CDR1 MNHEY and CDR2 SMNVEV (reference sequence). The CDR3 DNA sequence: TGTGCCAGCAGTTCGTACTCTTGGACAGGGGGCAAACCAACTAATGAAAAACTGTTTTTT. Its translation: CASSSYSWTGGKPTNEKLFF.

The V call is TRBV30, the J call TRBJ1-1; 7 bases are shared with TRBD1. Trimming took 2 bases from V and 0 from J; bases not matched to a gene: 12. This CDR3 is 17 amino acids long. CDR1 GTSNPN and CDR2 SVGIG come from the germline V gene (reference sequence). The CDR3 loop is CAWSLLRTGLMNTEAFF. The CDR3 region has the DNA TGTGCCTGGAGTCTTTTACGGACAGGACTCATGAACACTGAAGCTTTCTTT.

As concerns this clone: At one end, the junction sequence differs from germline, possibly due to a read error. This chain links TRBV25-1 with TRBJ1-6, with 7 bases fitting TRBD1. Germline CDR1 and CDR2: MGHDK and SYGVNS. This CDR3 contains 11 residues. The CDR3 sequence is CASSGRQGVDF. The CDR3 DNA reads as TGTGCCAGCAGTGGAAGACAGGGAGTAGACTTT.

J is TRBJ1-4 and V is TRBV7-8; weak D call: TRBD1 (6 bases). CDR1 SGHVS and CDR2 FQNEAQ come from the germline V gene. The ends were cut back, 5 bases at V and 7 bases at J, with 11 bases in the middle. The CDR3 is 13 residues long. CDR3 in amino acids: CASSPPRGEKLFF. CDR3 DNA: TGTGCCAGCAGCCCTCCCAGGGGTGAAAAACTGTTTTTT. Full variable domain (missing parts from reference TRBV7-8 and TRBJ1-4): GAGVSQSPRYKVAKRGQDVALRCDPISGHVSLFWYQQALGQGPEFLTYFQNEAQLDKSGLPSDRFFAERPEGSVSTLKIQRTQQEDSAVYLCASSPPRGEKLFFGSGTQLSVL.

V gene TRBV27 combines with J gene TRBJ1-1; D might be TRBD1 (5 bases). In germline, CDR1 is MNHEY, CDR2 SMNVEV (reference sequence). The CDR3 is 13 residues long. Trimming left V 5 bases short and J 1 base short, with 8 bases between. This CDR3 is CASSTGRNTEAFF. In nucleotides, the CDR3 is TGTGCCAGCAGTACAGGACGGAACACTGAAGCTTTCTTT.

This sequence joins TRBV11-2 and TRBJ1-2; unclear D gene. The CDR3 has 15 amino acids. From germline, CDR1 is SGHAT and CDR2 FQNNGV. V lost 0 bases to trimming and J lost 7 bases, with 15 bases between them. DNA for the CDR3: TGTGCCAGCAGCTTAGACGGCAGCCCAGCGGGTGGCTACACCTTC. Translating gives CASSLDGSPAGGYTF.

The rearrangement joins TRBV2 to TRBJ2-2; D is possibly TRBD1 (6 bases). The CDR3 covers 16 residues. V lost 4 bases and J lost 6, with 18 bases in between. Germline CDR1 and CDR2: SNHLY and FYNNEI. As DNA, the CDR3 is TGTGCCAGCAGTGGACTCAGGGGAAGAGGTGCCGGGGAGCTGTTTTTT. This codes for CASSGLRGRGAGELFF.

This clone was counted between two and nine times. The chain uses TRBV9 and TRBJ1-5; possibly TRBD1 for D (6 bases). With 0 bases removed from V and 4 bases from J, the gap between germline ends came to 8 bases. This CDR3 is built from 14 residues. CDR1 SGDLS and CDR2 YYNGEE come from the germline V gene. The CDR3 DNA reads as TGTGCCAGCAGCGTAGCGAGGGGGAATCAGCCCCAGCATTTT. It yields the protein CASSVARGNQPQHF.

The J gene is TRBJ2-5, the V gene TRBV5-1, with 8 bases matching TRBD1. CDR3 length equals 16 residues. Germline-derived CDR1 and CDR2 are SGHRS and YFSETQ. V was pared by 4 bases and J by 4 bases, with 12 bases of the junction left unmatched. CDR3 residues: CASSGTATGVGETQYF. The DNA of the CDR3 is TGCGCCAGCAGCGGGACCGCGACAGGGGTCGGAGAGACCCAGTACTTC.

This clone appeared a few times. The chain joins TRBV7-2 to TRBJ1-3; D might be TRBD1 (6 bases). The CDR3 totals 16 residues. Looked up from germline, CDR1 is SGHTA and CDR2 is FQGNSA. V was clipped by 1 base and J by 1 base, with 11 bases between them. The CDR3 reads CASSLERTVSGNTIYF. CDR3 nucleotide sequence: TGTGCCAGCAGCTTAGAAAGGACAGTTTCTGGAAACACCATATATTTT.